The rows below give T cell receptor beta chains drawn from one sample of a study of blood T cells in healthy people across ages. In TCRdb, the 5' RACE reads were re-called with MiXCR into one record per CDR3 protein. The table records about 2 million distinct CDR3 sequences, about 50% of them present only once. Sequencing was done on a sample of blood. These receptors all come from a woman aged 40 to 50 in good health. The CDR3 runs from the conserved cysteine through the conserved F or W. A D gene is named only where the DNA matches it firmly. Only part of the rows carry a size: once, few, many, or a class if the clone is expanded.

v_gene	abundance	d_gene	j_gene	CDR3aa	CDR3nt
TRBV20-1	-	TRBD1	TRBJ2-1	CSAWGRQGAIVQSNKQFF	TGCAGTGCCTGGGGGCGACAGGGGGCTATCGTTCAGTCCAATAAGCAGTTCTTC
TRBV11-2	few	-	TRBJ2-7	CASSLTRAYINYEQYF	TGTGCCAGCAGCTTAACCAGGGCCTACATAAACTACGAGCAGTACTTC
TRBV28	few	TRBD2	TRBJ2-5	CASSGYDAGDQETQYF	TGTGCCAGCAGTGGGTACGATGCGGGAGACCAAGAGACCCAGTACTTC
TRBV12-3/TRBV12-4	few	TRBD1	TRBJ2-1	CASSTDRLDTFF	TGTGCCAGCAGTACGGACAGGCTGGACACGTTCTTC
TRBV5-1	-	TRBD2	TRBJ2-2	CASSLGLAGATNTGELFF	TGCGCCAGCAGCTTGGGACTAGCGGGGGCCACGAACACCGGGGAGCTGTTTTTT
TRBV6-5	few	TRBD1	TRBJ1-2	CASSTRDRMRHGYTF	TGTGCCAGCAGTACGAGGGACAGGATGAGACATGGCTACACCTTC
TRBV6-5	-	-	TRBJ2-5	CASSYIHRNRRETQYF	TGTGCCAGCAGTTACATCCATCGGAACAGGCGAGAGACCCAGTACTTC
TRBV7-2	-	-	TRBJ2-1	CASSLPGGRDTPRNEQFF	TGTGCCAGCAGCTTACCCGGGGGCCGGGACACCCCAAGGAATGAGCAGTTCTTC
TRBV12-3/TRBV12-4	-	-	TRBJ2-1	CASRETGTNDEQFF	TGTGCCAGCAGAGAAACCGGGACCAACGATGAGCAGTTCTTC
TRBV11-2	-	TRBD1	TRBJ2-5	CASSFNRGKTQYF	TGTGCCAGCAGCTTCAACAGGGGAAAGACCCAGTACTTC
TRBV7-9	few	-	TRBJ2-5	CASARRDQETQYF	TGTGCCTCGGCTAGGAGAGATCAAGAGACCCAGTACTTC
TRBV5-1	few	-	TRBJ2-6	CASSRDNGANVLTF	TGCGCCAGCAGCCGGGACAATGGGGCCAACGTCCTGACTTTC
TRBV29-1	once	-	TRBJ1-2	CSVWEGPYGYTF	TGCAGCGTCTGGGAGGGCCCCTATGGCTACACCTTC
TRBV20-1	once	TRBD1	TRBJ2-7	CSALRQGAAEQYF	TGCAGTGCTTTGAGACAGGGGGCGGCCGAGCAGTACTTC
TRBV12-3/TRBV12-4	-	-	TRBJ2-4	CASSLEVLAKNIQYF	TGTGCCAGCAGTTTAGAGGTGCTAGCCAAAAACATTCAGTACTTC
TRBV4-3	-	-	TRBJ2-7	CASSQDEAGRGGEQYF	TGCGCCAGCAGCCAAGATGAGGCGGGGCGAGGGGGCGAGCAGTACTTC
TRBV7-7	-	-	TRBJ2-5	CASSLVLGFGTQYF	TGTGCTAGCAGCTTAGTGTTGGGTTTTGGGACCCAGTACTTC
TRBV5-1	-	TRBD1	TRBJ1-1	CASSSRGSGAEAFF	TGCGCCAGCAGCTCCAGGGGGTCCGGCGCTGAAGCTTTCTTT
TRBV6-5	few	-	TRBJ2-5	CASRFTGGGETQYF	TGTGCCAGCAGGTTTACGGGGGGCGGAGAGACCCAGTACTTC
TRBV7-2	-	-	TRBJ1-5	CASSGGSGRGRSNQPQHF	TGTGCCAGCAGCGGGGGATCGGGGAGGGGCAGGAGCAATCAGCCCCAGCATTTT
TRBV2	-	-	TRBJ2-1	CASRVQDSFYNEQFF	TGTGCCAGCAGGGTTCAGGACAGCTTCTACAATGAGCAGTTCTTC
TRBV20-1	-	TRBD1	TRBJ1-1	CSAPRTGRMNTEAFF	TGCAGTGCTCCCCGGACAGGGAGGATGAACACTGAAGCTTTCTTT
TRBV20-1	few	-	TRBJ1-2	CSARDPRAYGYTF	TGCAGTGCTAGAGATCCCAGGGCCTATGGCTACACCTTC
TRBV15	few	-	TRBJ1-2	CATSRDSGGYGYTF	TGTGCCACCAGCAGAGATTCTGGGGGATATGGCTACACCTTC
TRBV15	-	-	TRBJ1-1	CATSGPGTEAFF	TGTGCCACCAGCGGTCCTGGCACTGAAGCTTTCTTT
TRBV7-2	-	-	TRBJ2-5	CASSLGVTARGQETQYF	TGTGCCAGCAGCTTAGGAGTCACTGCACGGGGTCAAGAGACCCAGTACTTC
TRBV2	-	TRBD1	TRBJ2-7	CAGSVQGFSEQYF	TGTGCCGGCAGTGTACAGGGGTTCTCCGAGCAGTACTTC
TRBV15	-	TRBD1	TRBJ2-3	CATSRVGTDTDTQYF	TGTGCCACCAGCAGAGTGGGGACAGACACAGATACGCAGTATTTT
TRBV25-1	-	-	TRBJ1-2	CASSGLGVGAGGYTF	TGTGCCAGCAGTGGATTGGGAGTGGGGGCTGGAGGCTACACCTTC
TRBV20-1	-	TRBD2	TRBJ2-4	CSARGGGREQYF	TGCAGTGCTAGAGGCGGTGGGAGGGAGCAGTACTTC
TRBV20-1	-	TRBD1	TRBJ1-1	CSAAGQGPPNTEAFF	TGCAGTGCTGCAGGACAGGGCCCCCCGAACACTGAAGCTTTCTTT
TRBV7-9	once	-	TRBJ2-5	CASSQGRTQGETQYF	TGTGCCAGCAGCCAAGGCCGAACGCAAGGGGAGACCCAGTACTTC
TRBV6-5	-	-	TRBJ2-5	CASKWFPLQETQYF	TGTGCCAGCAAGTGGTTTCCCCTCCAAGAGACCCAGTACTTC
TRBV10-1	-	TRBD2	TRBJ2-2	CASSGFSGGPNTGELFF	TGCGCCAGCAGTGGTTTTAGCGGGGGCCCGAACACCGGGGAGCTGTTTTTT
TRBV24-1	few	TRBD2	TRBJ2-3	CATSDSRGGRTDTQYF	TGTGCCACCAGTGATAGTCGGGGGGGAAGGACAGATACGCAGTATTTT
TRBV10-2	-	-	TRBJ2-5	CASRPGTAYKQYF	TGCGCCAGCAGGCCGGGAACAGCCTACAAGCAGTACTTC
TRBV3-1	once	-	TRBJ2-4	CASSQSFRQGLAKNIQYF	TGTGCCAGCAGCCAATCCTTCCGACAGGGACTAGCCAAAAACATTCAGTACTTC
TRBV9	-	-	TRBJ2-5	CASSPGPSRATQYF	TGTGCCAGCAGCCCGGGTCCCAGTCGAGCGACCCAGTACTTC
TRBV7-2	-	-	TRBJ1-6	CASSRSPRGNSPLHF	TGTGCCAGCAGTCGAAGCCCCAGGGGAAATTCACCCCTCCACTTT
TRBV7-9	-	TRBD1	TRBJ2-1	CASSEGTGRNEQFF	TGTGCCAGCTCCGAGGGGACAGGGAGGAATGAGCAGTTCTTC
TRBV24-1	-	-	TRBJ2-5	CATQEGSPQETQYF	TGTGCCACCCAGGAGGGGAGCCCACAAGAGACCCAGTACTTC
TRBV6-5	-	TRBD2	TRBJ2-1	CASRVAGGEFF	TGTGCCAGCAGGGTAGCGGGGGGCGAGTTCTTC
TRBV12-5	-	TRBD1	TRBJ2-1	CASARDREWGQFF	TGTGCTAGTGCCCGGGACAGGGAGTGGGGGCAGTTCTTC